This T cell receptor (beta chain) was sequenced in a study of blood T cell repertoires in COVID-19. Across the whole study: COVID-19 samples from acute and convalescent phases originated in the United States, Italy and Spain. T cells, B-cell-depleted T cells, or PBMCs supplied cDNA or gDNA.

V was pared by 4 bases and J by 6 bases, with 6 bases of the junction left unmatched. CDR3 size: 13 residues. Per germline, CDR1 SGHTS and CDR2 YDEGEE. Per the study methods: Quantification of nucleated cells was approximated via reference gene primer amplification. Some clones are missing from TCRdb's copy, which holds only in-frame ones; the method was immunoSEQ multiplex PCR. That table supplies the V and J calls and clone size; D and trimming were determined from the DNA. The sample lists roughly 41,000 clones, around 90% occurring once. This TCR was sampled from a human donor in a cohort sampled during active COVID-19. The sequenced sample consisted of peripheral blood. The rearrangement uses TRBV5-8 and TRBJ2-5, with TRBD1 matching over 7 bases. Written as DNA, the CDR3 is TGTGCCAGCAGCCCAGGGGGTCCAAAGACCCAGTACTTC. Translated: CASSPGGPKTQYF. The whole variable domain, filled in from reference TRBV5-8 and TRBJ2-5, reads EAGVTQSPTHLIKTRGQQATLRCSPISGHTSVYWYQQALGLGLQFLLWYDEGEERNRGNFPPRFSGRQFPNYSSELNVNALELEDSALYLCASSPGGPKTQYFGPGTRLLVL.